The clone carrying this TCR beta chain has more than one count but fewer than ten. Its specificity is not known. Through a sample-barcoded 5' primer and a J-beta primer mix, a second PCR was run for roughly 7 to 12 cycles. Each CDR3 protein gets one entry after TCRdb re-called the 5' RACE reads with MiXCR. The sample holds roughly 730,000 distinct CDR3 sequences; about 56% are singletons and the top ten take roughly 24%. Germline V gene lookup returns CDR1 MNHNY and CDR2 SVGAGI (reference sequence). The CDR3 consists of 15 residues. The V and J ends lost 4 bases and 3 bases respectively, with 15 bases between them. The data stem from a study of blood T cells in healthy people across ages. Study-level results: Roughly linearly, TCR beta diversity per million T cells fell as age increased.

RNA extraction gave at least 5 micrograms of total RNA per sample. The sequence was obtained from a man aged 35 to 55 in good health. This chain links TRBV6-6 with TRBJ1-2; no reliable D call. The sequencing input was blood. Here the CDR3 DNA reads TGTGCCAGCAGTTTTGAAGGCAGCTCCTACTATGGCTACACCTTC. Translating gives CASSFEGSSYYGYTF.